Listed here are 7 T cell receptor beta chains from one sample, sequenced in a study of cytomegalovirus exposure and HLA in healthy donors. Assay used: immunoSEQ multiplex PCR; TCRdb lists only in-frame clones, some missing. The sample gives 200,000 to 250,000 clones, approximately 87% of which show up once; 4.5% to 7% is in the top ten. Input material: PBMCs. The receptors were gathered from a woman aged 18-29 years in good health and CMV-seronegative.

The chain carries TRBV6-6 and TRBJ1-5, with D unresolved. The CDR3 has 12 amino acids. The V gene lost 7 bases and the J gene lost 2 bases, with 6 bases spanning the gap. Germline CDR1 MNHNY, CDR2 SVGAGI (reference sequence). CDR3 protein: CASKGGNQPQHF. The DNA for the CDR3 is TGTGCCAGCAAAGGAGGCAATCAGCCCCAGCATTTT.

The chain joins TRBV6-5 to TRBJ1-1; D is undetermined. Trimming took 8 bases from V and 1 from J, leaving 8 bases between them. CDR3 length equals 12 residues. The germline gives CDR1 MNHEY, CDR2 SVGAGI. Written as DNA, the CDR3 is TGTGCCAGCGGCCGTTGGAACACTGAAGCTTTCTTT. The encoded protein is CASGRWNTEAFF.

This chain connects TRBV4-1 to TRBJ1-1; D may be TRBD1 (6 bases). V was shortened by 3 bases and J by 3 bases, with 20 bases between the two germline ends. Germline CDR1 reads MGHRA; CDR2 reads YSYEKL. CDR3 length: 17 residues. The CDR3 loop is CASSQISSRGTDTEAFF. Written as DNA, the CDR3 is TGCGCCAGCAGCCAGATCAGTTCCAGGGGCACAGACACTGAAGCTTTCTTT.

The chain employs TRBV11-2 and TRBJ2-7; the D gene is possibly TRBD2 (6 bases). The germline V gene has CDR1 SGHAT and CDR2 FQNNGV. The CDR3 is 14 residues long. V was clipped by 5 bases and J by 2 bases, with 13 bases between them. The CDR3 region has the DNA TGTGCCAGCAGCGGAGGGACTTCCGCCTACGAGCAGTACTTC. Translation: CASSGGTSAYEQYF.

The chain carries TRBV2 and TRBJ1-2; no firm D call. Germline CDR1 and CDR2: SNHLY and FYNNEI. The ends were cut back, 5 bases at V and 2 bases at J, with 12 bases in the middle. The CDR3 runs 14 residues. The CDR3 bases are TGTGCCAGCAGTTCGTGGGCGGCCAACTATGGCTACACCTTC. This encodes CASSSWAANYGYTF.

This clone has a single count. The genes are TRBV27 and TRBJ2-3; D is undetermined. The CDR3 is 15 amino acids. CDR1 is MNHEY and CDR2 is SMNVEV in the germline V gene (reference sequence). Trimming shortened V by 4 bases and J by 1 base, and 12 bases separated the two germline ends. This CDR3 reads CASSSPHDGTDTQYF. CDR3 sequence (DNA): TGTGCCAGCAGTTCCCCCCACGACGGCACAGATACGCAGTATTTT.

This clone has just a few counts. The DNA for the CDR3 is TGTGCCAGCAGCCCCGTTGGGGGCCGTCGGGATTCACCCCTCCACTTT. This translates into CASSPVGGRRDSPLHF. This chain uses TRBV7-9 with TRBJ1-6; D is possibly TRBD1 (6 bases). The CDR3 totals 16 residues. Trimming took 5 bases from V and 8 from J, leaving 19 bases between them. Germline CDR1 SEHNR, CDR2 FQNEAQ (reference sequence).